This TCR beta chain was retrieved from a study of human T cells and chemical hapten exposure. TCRdb reprocessed the RACE reads with MiXCR, giving one entry per CDR3 protein. The table records approximately 89,000 distinct CDR3 sequences, about 9.4% of them present only once. The V gene's germline CDR1 is LGHNA and CDR2 YSLEER. The V end lost 0 bases, the J end lost 0 bases, and 9 bases lay between the germline ends. The CDR3 extends over 16 amino acids. This clonotype was counted at least ten times. Time point denoted: patch test 2, 6 weeks after DPC sensitization. The treatment denotes: therapeutic diphenylcyclopropenone sensitization with weekly scalp DPC.

The receptor comes from a woman under 40 with alopecia areata. Some clones in this sample may be carry-over from other donors' samples. The V and J genes are TRBV4-3 and TRBJ1-5; no reliable D call. The input for sequencing was whole blood, taken in connection with sensitization to the hapten diphenylcyclopropenone (DPC). CDR3 residues: CASSQELRLSNQPQHF. As DNA, the CDR3 is TGCGCCAGCAGCCAAGAACTCAGGCTTAGCAATCAGCCCCAGCATTTT.